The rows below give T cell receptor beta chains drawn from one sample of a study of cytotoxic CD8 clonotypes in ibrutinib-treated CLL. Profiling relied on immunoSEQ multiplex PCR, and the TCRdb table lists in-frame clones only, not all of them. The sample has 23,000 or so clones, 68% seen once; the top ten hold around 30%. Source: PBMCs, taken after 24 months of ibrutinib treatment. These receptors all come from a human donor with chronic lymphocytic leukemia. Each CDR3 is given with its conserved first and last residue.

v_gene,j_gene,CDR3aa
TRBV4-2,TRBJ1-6,CASSQAVGQGSPLHF
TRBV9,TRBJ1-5,CASSVPRRQGNQPQHF
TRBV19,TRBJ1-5,CASSPGTGSNQPQHF
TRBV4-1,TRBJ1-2,CASSQDRSSNYGYTF
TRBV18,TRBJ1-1,CASSDMDRGEAFF
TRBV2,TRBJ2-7,CASSDGPFTYEQYF
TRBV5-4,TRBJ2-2,CASSLGDNTGELFF
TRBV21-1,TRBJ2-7,CASTKVGGGGYEQYF
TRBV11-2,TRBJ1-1,CASSLEAGNTEAFF
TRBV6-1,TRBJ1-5,CASSPPRSNQPQHF
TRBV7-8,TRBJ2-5,CASSLVGGQETQYF
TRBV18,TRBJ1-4,CASSPSARRGNEKLFF
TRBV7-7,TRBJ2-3,CASSFSGGMSDTQYF
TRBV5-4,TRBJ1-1,CASSLAGGVAEAFF
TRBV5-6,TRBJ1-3,CASSFSASGSGNTIYF
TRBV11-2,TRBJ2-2,CASSLIGGGGAGELFF
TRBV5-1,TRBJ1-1,CASSSRQGNTEAFF
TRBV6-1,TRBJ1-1,CASSEQGNTEAFF
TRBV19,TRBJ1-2,CASSYSRDLNF
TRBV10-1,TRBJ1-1,CASSERAGGSEAFF
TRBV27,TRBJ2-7,CASSPRPTSSYEQYF
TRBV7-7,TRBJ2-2,CASSPGLADTGELFF
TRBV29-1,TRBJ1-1,CSVEGRLNTEAFF
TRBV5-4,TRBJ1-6,CASSRPGHSNSPLHF
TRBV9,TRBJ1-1,CASSVGGQTEAFF
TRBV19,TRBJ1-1,CASSSGVGTEAFF
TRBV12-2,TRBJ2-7,CASRLVRDNTYEQYF
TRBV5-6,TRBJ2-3,CASSVLAGPTDTQYF
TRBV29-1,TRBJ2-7,CSVEDSGAEQYF
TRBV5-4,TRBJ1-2,CASSFDSGGYTF
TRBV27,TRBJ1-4,CASRGIFEKLFF
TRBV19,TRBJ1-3,CASSIGYGRSYSGNTIYF
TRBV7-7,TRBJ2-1,CASSSERGEQFF
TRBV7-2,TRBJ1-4,CASSASRGGVKLFF
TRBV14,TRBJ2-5,CASSQGLAGGQETQYF
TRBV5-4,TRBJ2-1,CASSSLSTGEQFF
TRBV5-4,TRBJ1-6,CASSADRSNSPLHF
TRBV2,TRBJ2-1,CASSVMGREDNEQFF
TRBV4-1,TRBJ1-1,CASSQLPGEEVAFF
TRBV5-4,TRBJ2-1,CASSGTGIDEQFF
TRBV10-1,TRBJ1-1,CASSESGGRGEAFF
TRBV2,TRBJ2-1,CASSEASGSYNEQFF
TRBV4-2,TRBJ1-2,CASSREVGGDYGYTF
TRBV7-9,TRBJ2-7,CASSFTPGTSNSYEQYF
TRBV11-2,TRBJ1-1,CASSLDLTEAFF
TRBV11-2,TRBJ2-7,CASSLDRGSSYEQYF
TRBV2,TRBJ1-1,CASSQGRDTEAFF
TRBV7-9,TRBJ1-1,CASSLVGTSEAFF
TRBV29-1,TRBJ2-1,CSVEGGEHNEQFF
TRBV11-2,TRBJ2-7,CASKLDRDSSYEQYF
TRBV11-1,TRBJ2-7,CASSPSGVISYEQYF
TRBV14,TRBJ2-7,CASSQAGGLGSYEQYF
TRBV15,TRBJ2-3,CATSRGTDRGADTQYF
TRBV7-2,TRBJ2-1,CASSLAPSSNEQFF
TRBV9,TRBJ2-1,CASSVASGGNEQFF
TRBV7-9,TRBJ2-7,CASSPPVAGTTLDF
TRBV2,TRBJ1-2,CANKGQGSYGYTF
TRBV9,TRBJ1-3,CASSPRTGWGNTIYF
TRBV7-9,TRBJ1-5,CASSSPVLNQPQHF